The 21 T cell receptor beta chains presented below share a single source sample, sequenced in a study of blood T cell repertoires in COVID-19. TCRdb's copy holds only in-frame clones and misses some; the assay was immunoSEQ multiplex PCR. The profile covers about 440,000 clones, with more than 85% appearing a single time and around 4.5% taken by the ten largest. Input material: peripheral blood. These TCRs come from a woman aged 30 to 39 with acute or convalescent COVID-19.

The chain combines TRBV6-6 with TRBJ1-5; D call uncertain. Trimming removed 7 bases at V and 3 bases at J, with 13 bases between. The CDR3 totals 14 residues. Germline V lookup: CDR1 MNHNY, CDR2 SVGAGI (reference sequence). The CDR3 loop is CASKPAGHNQPQHF. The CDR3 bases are TGTGCCAGCAAGCCCGCGGGCCACAATCAGCCCCAGCATTTT.

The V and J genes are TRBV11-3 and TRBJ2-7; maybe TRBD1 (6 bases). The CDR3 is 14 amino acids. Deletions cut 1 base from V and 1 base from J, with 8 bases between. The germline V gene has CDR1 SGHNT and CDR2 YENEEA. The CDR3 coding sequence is TGTGCCAGCAGCTTAGCCGGACAGTCCTACGAGCAGTACTTC. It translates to CASSLAGQSYEQYF. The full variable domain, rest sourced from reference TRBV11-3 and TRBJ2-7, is EAGVVQSPRYKIIEKKQPVAFWCNPISGHNTLYWYLQNLGQGPELLIRYENEEAVDDSQLPKDRFSAERLKGVDSTLKIQPAELGDSAVYLCASSLAGQSYEQYFGPGTRLTVT.

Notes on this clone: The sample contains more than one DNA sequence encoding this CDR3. The CDR3 bases are TGTGCCAGCAGCCCTGTTACCGGGGAGCTGTTTTTT. It encodes CASSPVTGELFF. V and J are TRBV7-3 and TRBJ2-2; D is unclear. The CDR3 length is 12 residues. Germline V gene data show CDR1 as SGHTA and CDR2 as FQGTGA. The V end lost 5 bases, the J end lost 5 bases, and 6 bases lay between the germline ends.

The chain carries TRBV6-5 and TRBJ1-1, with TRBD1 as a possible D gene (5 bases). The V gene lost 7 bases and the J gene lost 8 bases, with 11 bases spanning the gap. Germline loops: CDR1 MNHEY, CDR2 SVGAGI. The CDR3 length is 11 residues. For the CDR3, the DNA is TGTGCCAGCAATTGGGGCCAAGAAGCTTTCTTT. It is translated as CASNWGQEAFF.

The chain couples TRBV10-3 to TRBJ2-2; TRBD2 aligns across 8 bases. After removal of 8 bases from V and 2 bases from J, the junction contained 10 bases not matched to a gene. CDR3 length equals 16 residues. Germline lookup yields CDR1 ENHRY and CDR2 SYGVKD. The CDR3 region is CAIGVSLAGNTGELFF. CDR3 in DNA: TGTGCCATCGGGGTTTCTTTAGCGGGAAACACCGGGGAGCTGTTTTTT.

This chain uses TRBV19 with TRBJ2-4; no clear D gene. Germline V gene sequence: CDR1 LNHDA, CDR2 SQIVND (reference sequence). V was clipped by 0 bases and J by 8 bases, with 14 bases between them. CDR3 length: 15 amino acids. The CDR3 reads CASSIDLSPMYIQYF. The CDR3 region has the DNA TGTGCCAGTAGTATAGATCTGAGCCCCATGTACATTCAGTACTTC.

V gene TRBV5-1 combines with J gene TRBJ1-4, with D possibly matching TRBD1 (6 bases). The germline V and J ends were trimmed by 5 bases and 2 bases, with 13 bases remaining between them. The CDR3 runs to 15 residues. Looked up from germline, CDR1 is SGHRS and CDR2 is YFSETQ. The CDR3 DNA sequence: TGCGCCAGCAGATACAACCAGGGGACTAATGAAAAACTGTTTTTT. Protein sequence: CASRYNQGTNEKLFF. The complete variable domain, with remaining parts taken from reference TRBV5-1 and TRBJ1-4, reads KAGVTQTPRYLIKTRGQQVTLSCSPISGHRSVSWYQQTPGQGLQFLFEYFSETQRNKGNFPGRFSGRQFSNSRSEMNVSTLELGDSALYLCASRYNQGTNEKLFFGSGTQLSVL.

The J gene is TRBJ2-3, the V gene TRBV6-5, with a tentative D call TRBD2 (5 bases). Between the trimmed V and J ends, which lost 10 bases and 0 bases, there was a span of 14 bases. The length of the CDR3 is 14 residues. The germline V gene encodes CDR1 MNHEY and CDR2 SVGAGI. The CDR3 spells CATRRGTSTDTQYF. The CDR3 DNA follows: TGTGCCACCCGTCGGGGAACTAGCACAGATACGCAGTATTTT.

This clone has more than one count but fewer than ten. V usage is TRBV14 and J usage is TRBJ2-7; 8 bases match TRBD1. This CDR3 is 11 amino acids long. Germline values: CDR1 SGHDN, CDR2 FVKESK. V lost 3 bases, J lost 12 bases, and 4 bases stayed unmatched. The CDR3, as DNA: TGTGCCAGCAGCCAGGACAGGGTGCGGTACTTC. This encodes CASSQDRVRYF.

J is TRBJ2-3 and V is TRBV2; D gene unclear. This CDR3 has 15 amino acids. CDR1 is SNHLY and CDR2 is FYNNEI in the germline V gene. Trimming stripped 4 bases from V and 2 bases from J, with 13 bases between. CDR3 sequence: CASSVLGSNTDTQYF. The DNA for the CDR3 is TGTGCCAGCAGTGTATTGGGCAGTAACACAGATACGCAGTATTTT.

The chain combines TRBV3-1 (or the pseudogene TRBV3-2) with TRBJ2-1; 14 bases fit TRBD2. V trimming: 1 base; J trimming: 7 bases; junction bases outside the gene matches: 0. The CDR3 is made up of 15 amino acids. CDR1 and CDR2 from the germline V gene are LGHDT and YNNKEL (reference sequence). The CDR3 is CASSQGTSGGNEQFF. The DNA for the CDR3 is TGTGCCAGCAGCCAAGGGACTAGCGGGGGGAATGAGCAGTTCTTC.

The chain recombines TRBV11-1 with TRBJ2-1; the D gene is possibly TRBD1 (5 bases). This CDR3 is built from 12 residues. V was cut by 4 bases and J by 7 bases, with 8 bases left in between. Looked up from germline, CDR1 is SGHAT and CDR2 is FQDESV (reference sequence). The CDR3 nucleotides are TGTGCCAGCAGCTCAGGGTCGAATGAGCAGTTCTTC. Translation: CASSSGSNEQFF.

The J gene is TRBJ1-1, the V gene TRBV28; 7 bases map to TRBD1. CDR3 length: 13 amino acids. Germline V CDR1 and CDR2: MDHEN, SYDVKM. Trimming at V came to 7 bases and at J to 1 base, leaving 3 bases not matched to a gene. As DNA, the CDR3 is TGTGCCAGCACGGGGACAGCGAACACTGAAGCTTTCTTT. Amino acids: CASTGTANTEAFF.

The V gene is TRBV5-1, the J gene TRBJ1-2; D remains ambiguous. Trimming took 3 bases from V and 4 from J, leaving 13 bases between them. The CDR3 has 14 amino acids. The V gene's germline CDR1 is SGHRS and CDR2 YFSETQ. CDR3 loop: CASSSSEGSYGYTF. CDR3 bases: TGCGCCAGCAGCTCCTCGGAGGGAAGCTATGGCTACACCTTC.

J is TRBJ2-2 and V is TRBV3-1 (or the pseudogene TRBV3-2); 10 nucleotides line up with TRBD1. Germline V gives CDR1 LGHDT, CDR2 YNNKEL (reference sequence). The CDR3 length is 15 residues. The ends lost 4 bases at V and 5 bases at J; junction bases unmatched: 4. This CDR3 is CASSRMGQGTGELFF. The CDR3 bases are TGTGCCAGCAGCCGGATGGGACAGGGGACCGGGGAGCTGTTTTTT.

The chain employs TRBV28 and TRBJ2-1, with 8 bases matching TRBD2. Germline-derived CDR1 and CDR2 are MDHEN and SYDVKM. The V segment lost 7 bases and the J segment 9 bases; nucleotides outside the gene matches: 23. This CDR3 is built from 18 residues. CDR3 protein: CASKMPRGAGGIRGEQFF. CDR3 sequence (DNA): TGTGCCAGCAAGATGCCCCGAGGGGCGGGGGGAATTCGCGGTGAGCAGTTCTTC.

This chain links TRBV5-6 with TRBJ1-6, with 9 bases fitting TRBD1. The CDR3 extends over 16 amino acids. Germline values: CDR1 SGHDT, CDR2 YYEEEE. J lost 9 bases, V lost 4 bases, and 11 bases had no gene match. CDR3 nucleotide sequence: TGTGCCAGCAGCAGAAATGGACAGGGGTTCTCTTCACCCCTCCACTTT. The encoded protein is CASSRNGQGFSSPLHF.

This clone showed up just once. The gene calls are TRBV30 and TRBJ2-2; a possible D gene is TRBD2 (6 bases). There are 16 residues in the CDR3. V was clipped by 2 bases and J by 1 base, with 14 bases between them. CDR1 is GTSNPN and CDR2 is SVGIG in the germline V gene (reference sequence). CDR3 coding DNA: TGTGCCTGGAGTTTGGACGGGGGTTTGAACACCGGGGAGCTGTTTTTT. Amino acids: CAWSLDGGLNTGELFF.

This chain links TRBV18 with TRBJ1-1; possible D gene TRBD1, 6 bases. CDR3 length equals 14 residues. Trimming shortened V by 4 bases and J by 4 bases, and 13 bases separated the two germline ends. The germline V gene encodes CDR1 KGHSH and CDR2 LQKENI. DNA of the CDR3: TGTGCCAGCTCACATCCGGACAGTCCCACTGAAGCTTTCTTT. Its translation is CASSHPDSPTEAFF.

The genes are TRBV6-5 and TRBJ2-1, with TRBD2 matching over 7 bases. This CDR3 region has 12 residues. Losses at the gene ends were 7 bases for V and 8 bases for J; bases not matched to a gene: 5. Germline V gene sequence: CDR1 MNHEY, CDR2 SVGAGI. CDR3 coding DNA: TGTGCCAGCACCGCGGCGGGGGATGAGCAGTTCTTC. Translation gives CASTAAGDEQFF.

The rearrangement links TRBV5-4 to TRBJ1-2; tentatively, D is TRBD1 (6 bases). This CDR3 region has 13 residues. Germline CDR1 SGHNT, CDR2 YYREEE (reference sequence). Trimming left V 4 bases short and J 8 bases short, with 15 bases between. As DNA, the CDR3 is TGTGCCAGCAGCCTGACAGGATGGGAAGGCTACACCTTC. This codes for CASSLTGWEGYTF.